The rows below give T cell receptor beta chains drawn from one sample of a study of CD8+ T cells in alopecia areata. Method: immunoSEQ multiplex PCR; TCRdb's copy keeps in-frame clones and lacks some. The data hold roughly 11,000 clones, with over 60% observed a single time. Sequenced input: skin. The origin of the receptors is a human donor with alopecia areata. Both conserved end residues are part of each CDR3. D genes are given only for firm matches. Clone size is given for some rows only: seen once, a few or many times, or a class if the clone is expanded.

abundance | j_gene | d_gene | v_gene | CDR3aa | CDR3nt
- | TRBJ1-1 | - | TRBV30 | CAWAVNTEAFF | TGTGCCTGGGCGGTGAACACTGAAGCTTTCTTT
- | TRBJ2-2 | TRBD1 | TRBV5-1 | CASSLGQGGTGELFF | TGCGCCAGCAGCCTGGGACAGGGAGGCACCGGGGAGCTGTTTTTT
- | TRBJ1-5 | - | TRBV28 | CASKGASGRWPQHF | TGTGCCAGCAAAGGGGCGTCCGGTCGTTGGCCCCAGCATTTT
- | TRBJ2-5 | - | TRBV5-1 | CASSFQGGQETQYF | TGCGCCAGCAGCTTTCAGGGGGGGCAAGAGACCCAGTACTTC
- | TRBJ1-2 | - | TRBV5-4 | CASSLRAGGFSYTF | TGTGCCAGCAGCTTGCGGGCAGGTGGATTTAGCTACACCTTC
medium-sized | TRBJ2-3 | - | TRBV7-2 | CASSLVNGDTQYF | TGTGCCAGCAGCTTAGTAAACGGAGATACGCAGTATTTT
- | TRBJ2-3 | - | TRBV11-1 | CASSFRGQPTDTQYF | TGTGCCAGCAGCTTTCGTGGACAGCCCACAGATACGCAGTATTTT
- | TRBJ2-1 | - | TRBV11-1 | CASSLVNNEQFF | TGTGCCAGCAGCTTAGTCAACAATGAGCAGTTCTTC
- | TRBJ1-1 | - | TRBV7-9 | CASSEGRNTEAFF | TGTGCCAGCAGCGAGGGGAGGAACACTGAAGCTTTCTTT
- | TRBJ2-1 | - | TRBV7-6 | CASSLGQGSSYNEQFF | TGTGCCAGCAGCTTAGGGCAGGGGAGCTCCTACAATGAGCAGTTCTTC
few | TRBJ1-5 | - | TRBV6-1 | CASGEYSNQPQHF | TGTGCCAGCGGGGAATATAGCAATCAGCCCCAGCATTTT
- | TRBJ2-2 | - | TRBV20-1 | CSAWAGRELFF | TGCAGTGCTTGGGCGGGGCGGGAGCTGTTTTTT
- | TRBJ1-2 | - | TRBV29-1 | CSVRSAALRQPLYYGYTF | TGCAGCGTTCGAAGCGCTGCCTTGCGACAGCCCCTATACTATGGCTACACCTTC
- | TRBJ1-1 | - | TRBV27 | CASSANRDGDTEAFF | TGTGCCAGCAGCGCTAACCGGGACGGAGACACTGAAGCTTTCTTT
- | TRBJ2-3 | - | TRBV14 | CASSQATSYGSDTQYF | TGTGCCAGCAGCCAAGCGACCAGCTACGGGTCCGATACGCAGTATTTT
- | TRBJ2-3 | TRBD1 | TRBV7-2 | CASSTGVGTDTQYF | TGTGCCAGCAGCACAGGGGTAGGCACAGATACGCAGTATTTT
- | TRBJ2-5 | - | TRBV10-3 | CAISEGRPGETQYF | TGTGCCATCAGTGAGGGGAGGCCCGGGGAGACCCAGTACTTC
medium-sized | TRBJ2-1 | TRBD1 | TRBV9 | CASSDGDSYNEQFF | TGTGCCAGCAGCGATGGGGACAGCTACAATGAGCAGTTCTTC
- | TRBJ1-1 | - | TRBV5-1 | CASSKLSGHSKNTEAFF | TGCGCCAGCAGCAAATTGTCGGGACACTCCAAGAACACTGAAGCTTTCTTT
- | TRBJ2-1 | - | TRBV27 | CASSSPWGDKPNEQFF | TGTGCCAGCAGCTCCCCTTGGGGGGACAAACCTAATGAGCAGTTCTTC
- | TRBJ1-1 | - | TRBV9 | CASTYRTEMNTEAFF | TGTGCCAGCACCTACCGGACGGAGATGAACACTGAAGCTTTCTTT
- | TRBJ2-2 | TRBD1 | TRBV19 | CASSIPGTGDYTGELFF | TGTGCCAGTAGTATCCCCGGGACAGGGGACTACACCGGGGAGCTGTTTTTT
- | TRBJ2-7 | TRBD2 | TRBV5-4 | CASSPGTSGKLNEQYF | TGTGCCAGCAGCCCCGGGACTAGCGGGAAACTCAACGAGCAGTACTTC
- | TRBJ2-7 | - | TRBV5-8 | CASSPGASYEQYF | TGTGCCAGCAGCCCAGGGGCTTCCTACGAGCAGTACTTC
- | TRBJ1-5 | TRBD1 | TRBV5-8 | CASSFSPGGLSASNQPQHF | TGTGCCAGCAGCTTCTCTCCAGGGGGACTATCGGCTAGCAATCAGCCCCAGCATTTT
- | TRBJ1-2 | - | TRBV6-5 | CASSYPLGTGYGYTF | TGTGCCAGCAGTTACCCCCTTGGGACCGGCTATGGCTACACCTTC
- | TRBJ2-1 | TRBD1 | TRBV7-9 | CASSVTGDEQFF | TGTGCCAGCAGCGTGACAGGGGACGAGCAGTTCTTC
- | TRBJ2-7 | - | TRBV6-1 | CASGRGQYYEQYF | TGTGCCAGCGGAAGAGGGCAGTACTACGAGCAGTACTTC
- | TRBJ2-7 | - | TRBV11-2 | CASSSTVYEQYF | TGTGCCAGCAGCTCCACCGTATACGAGCAGTACTTC
- | TRBJ1-1 | - | TRBV5-8 | CASSAWPGDTEAFF | TGTGCCAGCAGCGCCTGGCCCGGGGACACTGAAGCTTTCTTT
few | TRBJ2-5 | TRBD1 | TRBV7-9 | CASSLGRDRETQYF | TGTGCCAGCAGCTTAGGCCGGGACAGGGAGACCCAGTACTTC
few | TRBJ2-5 | - | TRBV5-1 | CASSPDGSGAQYF | TGCGCCAGCAGCCCGGACGGCTCCGGGGCCCAGTACTTC
few | TRBJ2-1 | - | TRBV19 | CASCTKYNEQFF | TGTGCCAGCTGTACCAAATACAATGAGCAGTTCTTC
- | TRBJ2-1 | TRBD2 | TRBV7-2 | CASSQTSGGYNEQFF | TGTGCCAGCAGCCAGACTAGCGGGGGTTACAATGAGCAGTTCTTC
- | TRBJ2-1 | TRBD2 | TRBV7-8 | CASSPDRTSGPSSYNEQFF | TGTGCCAGCAGCCCGGATCGTACTAGCGGGCCGAGCTCCTACAATGAGCAGTTCTTC
- | TRBJ1-1 | TRBD1 | TRBV5-1 | CASNAGGQFSEAFF | TGCGCCAGCAACGCAGGGGGCCAATTCTCTGAAGCTTTCTTT
- | TRBJ2-3 | TRBD2 | TRBV5-5 | CASSFTGSGSADTQYF | TGTGCCAGCAGCTTCACCGGTAGCGGGAGCGCAGATACGCAGTATTTT
- | TRBJ2-5 | - | TRBV4-1 | CASSLDYKETQYF | TGCGCCAGCAGCTTGGACTATAAAGAGACCCAGTACTTC
- | TRBJ2-7 | - | TRBV2 | CASSEVAVGRREQYF | TGTGCCAGCAGTGAAGTTGCCGTAGGACGAAGGGAGCAGTACTTC
- | TRBJ1-5 | - | TRBV19 | CASRAGTSGGNQPQHF | TGTGCCAGTAGGGCCGGGACCTCAGGGGGCAATCAGCCCCAGCATTTT
- | TRBJ2-7 | TRBD2 | TRBV6-6 | CASSYSRGGLNEQYF | TGTGCCAGCAGTTACTCCCGGGGGGGGCTAAACGAGCAGTACTTC
- | TRBJ2-7 | - | TRBV10-3 | CAISESLEGEQYF | TGTGCCATCAGTGAAAGCCTAGAAGGCGAGCAGTACTTC
- | TRBJ2-6 | - | TRBV11-2 | CASSFHLSGANVLTF | TGTGCCAGCAGCTTTCACCTCTCTGGGGCCAACGTCCTGACTTTC
- | TRBJ2-7 | - | TRBV7-8 | CASSLGAYEQYF | TGTGCCAGCAGCTTAGGCGCCTACGAGCAGTACTTC
- | TRBJ2-2 | - | TRBV28 | CASSLGGALTGELFF | TGTGCCAGCAGTTTAGGAGGGGCGCTCACCGGGGAGCTGTTTTTT
few | TRBJ2-5 | TRBD1 | TRBV4-2 | CASSRTGTERDQYF | TGTGCCAGCAGCCGGACAGGGACAGAGAGGGACCAGTACTTC
- | TRBJ1-6 | - | TRBV29-1 | CSVGDSSYNSPLHF | TGCAGCGTTGGAGACAGCTCCTATAATTCACCCCTCCACTTT
- | TRBJ1-3 | TRBD1 | TRBV7-2 | CASSLLKGDRDGNTIYF | TGTGCCAGCAGCTTATTGAAGGGGGACAGGGATGGAAACACCATATATTTT
- | TRBJ2-7 | - | TRBV25-1 | CASSQGYEQYF | TGTGCCAGCAGCCAGGGATACGAGCAGTACTTC